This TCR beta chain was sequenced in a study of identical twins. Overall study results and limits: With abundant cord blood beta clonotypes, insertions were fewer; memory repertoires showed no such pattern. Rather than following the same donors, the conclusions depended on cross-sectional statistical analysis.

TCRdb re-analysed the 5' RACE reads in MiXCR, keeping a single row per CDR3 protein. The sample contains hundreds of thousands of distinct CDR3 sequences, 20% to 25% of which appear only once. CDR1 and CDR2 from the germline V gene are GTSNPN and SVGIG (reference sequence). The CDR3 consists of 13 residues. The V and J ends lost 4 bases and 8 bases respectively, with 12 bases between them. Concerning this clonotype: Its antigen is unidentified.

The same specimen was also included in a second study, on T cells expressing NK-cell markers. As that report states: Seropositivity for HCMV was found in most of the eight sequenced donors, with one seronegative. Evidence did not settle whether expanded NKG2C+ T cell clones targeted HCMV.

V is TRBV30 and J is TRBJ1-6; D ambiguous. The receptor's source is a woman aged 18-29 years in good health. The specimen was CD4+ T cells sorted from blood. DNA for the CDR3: TGTGCCTGGAATTGGGGTCGAGATTCACCCCTCCACTTT. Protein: CAWNWGRDSPLHF. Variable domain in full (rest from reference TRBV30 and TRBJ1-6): SQTIHQWPATLVQPVGSPLSLECTVEGTSNPNLYWYRQAAGRGLQLLFYSVGIGQISSEVPQNLSASRPQDRQFILSSKKLLLSDSGFYLCAWNWGRDSPLHFGNGTRLTVT.